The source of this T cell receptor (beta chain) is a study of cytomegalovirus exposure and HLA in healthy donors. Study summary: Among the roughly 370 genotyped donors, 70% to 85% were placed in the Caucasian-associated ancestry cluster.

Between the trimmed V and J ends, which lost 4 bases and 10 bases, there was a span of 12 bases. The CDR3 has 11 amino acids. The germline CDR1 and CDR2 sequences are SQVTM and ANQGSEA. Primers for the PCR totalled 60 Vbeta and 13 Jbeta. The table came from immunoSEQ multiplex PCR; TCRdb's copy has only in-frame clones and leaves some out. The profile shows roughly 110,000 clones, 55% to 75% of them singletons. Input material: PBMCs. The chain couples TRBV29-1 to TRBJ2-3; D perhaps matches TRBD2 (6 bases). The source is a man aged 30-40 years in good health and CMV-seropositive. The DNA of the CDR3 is TGCAGCGTTGTGGAGGGTTGGGCGCAGTATTTT. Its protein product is CSVVEGWAQYF.